This TCR beta chain was observed in a study of CD8 T cells in ankylosing spondylitis. The study, taken as a whole, reports: Prior work had noted some motif variants in reactive arthritis blood and synovial fluid. Within matched ankylosing spondylitis synovial fluid, disease-linked clones were reportedly significantly enriched. Blood of patients with ankylosing spondylitis appeared to be characterized by a TCR beta motif of 8 or 9 highly homologous variants.

Trimming removed 0 bases at V and 3 bases at J, with 6 bases between. CDR1 and CDR2 (germline): LGHDT, YNNKEL (reference sequence). This CDR3 region has 13 residues. To note about this clonotype: Its antigen is not identified.

Quantitative 5'-RACE with molecular barcodes generated TCR beta libraries. One entry per CDR3 protein, called by TCRdb with MiXCR from the 5' RACE reads. The profile shows about 340,000 distinct CDR3 sequences, approximately 22% of them singletons. The receptor was isolated from a male donor with ankylosing spondylitis or in good health (not recorded which). The sample consisted of blood, either unsorted or a sorted T cell fraction (not recorded which). The gene calls are TRBV3-1 and TRBJ2-7, with no clear D. In DNA, the CDR3 is TGTGCCAGCAGCCAAGAAAACAGCTACGAGCAGTACTTC. Amino acids: CASSQENSYEQYF.